This passage covers 13 T cell receptor beta chains from one sample sequenced in a study of beta chain features in type 1 diabetes. All of the isolated RNA was reverse transcribed, so expressed TCRB transcripts were sequenced. This table comes from immunoSEQ multiplex PCR, and its TCRdb copy is limited to in-frame clones, with some not included. The sample consists of around 350,000 clones, about 12% of them appearing once. Sample: naive CD4+ T cells from blood. The receptor source for this set is a man younger than 35 in good health.

This clone was seen a few times. V is TRBV28 and J is TRBJ1-5; TRBD1 is a possible D gene (6 bases). Per germline, CDR1 MDHEN and CDR2 SYDVKM. The CDR3 length is 15 residues. Trimming stripped 3 bases from V and 8 bases from J, with 17 bases between. The CDR3: CASSFRGGQGKPQHF. CDR3 nucleotide sequence: TGTGCCAGCAGTTTTCGGGGGGGGCAAGGTAAGCCCCAGCATTTT.

This chain joins TRBV4-3 and TRBJ2-7; D remains ambiguous. The CDR3 is made up of 16 amino acids. V was cut by 1 base and J by 3 bases, with 16 bases left in between. Germline values: CDR1 LGHNA, CDR2 YSLEER. CDR3 DNA: TGCGCCAGCAGCCAAGGCACCCTCAGAGGCCTCTACGAGCAGTACTTC. This encodes CASSQGTLRGLYEQYF.

V and J are TRBV28 and TRBJ2-5, with D hard to call. The germline V gene has CDR1 MDHEN and CDR2 SYDVKM. V shed 5 bases and J shed 0 bases, with 10 bases lying between them. CDR3 size: 14 residues. The DNA for the CDR3 is TGTGCCAGCAGTCCTGGCGGCTACCAAGAGACCCAGTACTTC. Amino acids: CASSPGGYQETQYF.

This clone came up a few times. As DNA, the CDR3 is TGTGCCAGCAGCGTCGAACAGTTGAGTGGGGGCTACACCTTC. This sequence encodes CASSVEQLSGGYTF. V is TRBV7-2 and J is TRBJ1-2; D uncertain. The ends were cut back, 5 bases at V and 8 bases at J, with 18 bases in the middle. CDR1 and CDR2 from the germline V gene are SGHTA and FQGNSA. This CDR3 has 14 amino acids.

As DNA, the CDR3 is TGCGCCAGCAGCCAAGAAGCTGGGCGGGGGGCCAACTACGAGCAGTACTTC. This gives the protein CASSQEAGRGANYEQYF. This chain uses TRBV4-3 with TRBJ2-7; 8 bases match TRBD2. Germline V gives CDR1 LGHNA, CDR2 YSLEER. The V and J ends lost 0 bases and 3 bases, in that order; junction bases with no gene match: 10. This CDR3 contains 17 residues.

The chain joins TRBV29-1 to TRBJ2-3; D perhaps matches TRBD1 (5 bases). CDR3 size: 13 residues. From germline, CDR1 is SQVTM and CDR2 ANQGSEA. Trimming took 4 bases from V and 4 from J, leaving 12 bases between them. The CDR3: CSVGISGPDTQYF. The CDR3 coding sequence is TGCAGCGTTGGAATTTCAGGGCCAGATACGCAGTATTTT.

The chain has TRBV11-2 and TRBJ2-1; weak D call: TRBD2 (6 bases). The germline V gene has CDR1 SGHAT and CDR2 FQNNGV. This CDR3 comprises 14 residues. V lost 3 bases, J lost 1 base, and 7 bases lay in between. The CDR3 loop is CASSLAGSYNEQFF. The CDR3 DNA follows: TGTGCCAGCAGCTTGGCGGGATCCTACAATGAGCAGTTCTTC.

The V gene is TRBV14, the J gene TRBJ2-5; 7 positions match TRBD2. CDR1 is SGHDN and CDR2 is FVKESK in the germline V gene. V gave up 1 base and J gave up 5 bases; unmatched junction bases: 7. This CDR3 contains 15 residues. The CDR3 DNA sequence: TGTGCCAGCAGCCAAGGACTGCTGGGGGGGGAGACCCAGTACTTC. This codes for CASSQGLLGGETQYF.

The rearrangement links TRBV18 to TRBJ2-3; TRBD2 agrees at 7 bases. Trimming took 5 bases from V and 2 from J; bases not matched to a gene: 4. The V gene's germline CDR1 is KGHSH and CDR2 LQKENI. The CDR3 spans 14 residues. The CDR3 protein is CASSTSGVTDTQYF. The CDR3 region has the DNA TGTGCCAGCTCAACAAGCGGGGTCACAGATACGCAGTATTTT.

This clone showed up just a few times. The chain carries TRBV29-1 and TRBJ1-2, with 7 bases identical to TRBD1. V shed 7 bases and J 8 bases; nucleotides not matched to a gene: 4. Germline V gives CDR1 SQVTM, CDR2 ANQGSEA. The CDR3 is 10 residues long. CDR3 sequence reads: CSGGTEGYTF. In DNA, the CDR3 is TGCAGCGGCGGGACAGAGGGCTACACCTTC.

The chain has TRBV7-9 and TRBJ2-3; D is unresolved. Germline CDR1 and CDR2: SEHNR and FQNEAQ (reference sequence). The germline V and J ends were trimmed by 1 base and 0 bases, with 8 bases remaining between them. The CDR3 loop spans 15 amino acids. This CDR3 reads CASSLELPSTDTQYF. The DNA of the CDR3 is TGTGCCAGCAGCTTAGAACTGCCAAGCACAGATACGCAGTATTTT.

The chain couples TRBV9 to TRBJ2-1; 9 bases map to TRBD2. CDR3 size: 15 residues. V shed 7 bases and J 3 bases; nucleotides not matched to a gene: 8. Germline-derived CDR1 and CDR2 are SGDLS and YYNGEE. The CDR3 protein is CASGAGGGIYNEQFF. The CDR3 DNA follows: TGTGCCAGCGGAGCGGGGGGCGGCATCTACAATGAGCAGTTCTTC.

This clone was seen more than once but under ten times. The genes are TRBV9 and TRBJ1-2, with TRBD1 matching 9 bases. The junction had 9 bases not matched to a gene; V was cut back by 3 bases and J by 3 bases. The CDR3 is 16 amino acids. The germline V gene encodes CDR1 SGDLS and CDR2 YYNGEE. The CDR3: CASSAREGQGYYGYTF. As DNA, the CDR3 is TGTGCCAGCAGCGCCCGGGAGGGACAGGGTTACTATGGCTACACCTTC.